This is a list of T cell receptor beta chains from one sample in a study of T cell clonotyping in hematopoietic cell transplantation. Some clones are missing from TCRdb's copy, which holds only in-frame ones; the method was immunoSEQ multiplex PCR. The table records about 8,100 clones, 70% to 90% of them present only once. Source: peripheral blood mononuclear cells, taken at the time of graft-versus-host disease after allogeneic stem cell transplant. Every receptor here comes from a male patient between 60 and 69 years old who had an allogeneic stem cell transplant from a related donor, so the T cells may come from the graft donor. Some clones in this sample may be carry-over from other donors' samples. Both conserved end residues are part of each CDR3. A D gene is named only where the DNA matches it firmly. Only some rows state a clone size, as once, few, many or a class for expanded clones.

v_gene	d_gene	abundance	j_gene	CDR3aa	CDR3nt
TRBV7-3	-	-	TRBJ2-3	CASSLGTGPQDTQYF	TGTGCCAGCAGCTTAGGTACGGGCCCACAAGATACGCAGTATTTT
TRBV4-1	TRBD2	-	TRBJ2-1	CASSGHSGYSSYNEQFF	TGCGCCAGCAGCGGACATAGCGGGTACAGCTCCTACAATGAGCAGTTCTTC
TRBV5-4	-	-	TRBJ1-2	CASKAGDYGYTF	TGTGCCAGCAAAGCAGGGGACTATGGCTACACCTTC
TRBV25-1	-	few	TRBJ1-4	CASSAPGAGEKLFF	TGTGCCAGCAGTGCCCCAGGGGCGGGTGAAAAACTGTTTTTT
TRBV5-1	TRBD1	-	TRBJ2-1	CASSSDRGSYNEQFF	TGCGCCAGCAGCTCAGACAGGGGATCCTACAATGAGCAGTTCTTC
TRBV5-4	-	-	TRBJ2-7	CASSPQQGVYEQYF	TGTGCCAGCAGCCCCCAGCAGGGCGTCTACGAGCAGTACTTC
TRBV12-5	-	-	TRBJ2-2	CASAAGELFF	TGTGCTAGTGCGGCCGGGGAGCTGTTTTTT
TRBV28	TRBD1	-	TRBJ1-2	CASRDGTAKANYGYTF	TGTGCCAGCAGAGATGGGACAGCAAAAGCTAACTATGGCTACACCTTC
TRBV30	-	-	TRBJ2-1	CAWGLSSYNEQFF	TGTGCCTGGGGACTTAGCTCCTACAATGAGCAGTTCTTC
TRBV6-5	-	once	TRBJ1-2	CASSYSRLGGYTF	TGTGCCAGCAGTTACTCGAGGTTGGGAGGCTACACCTTC
TRBV14	-	-	TRBJ2-5	CASSQDQPGQRETQYF	TGTGCCAGCAGCCAAGATCAACCAGGGCAGCGGGAGACCCAGTACTTC
TRBV6-5	TRBD1	once	TRBJ2-2	CASSPGGVTGELFF	TGTGCCAGCAGTCCAGGGGGCGTGACCGGGGAGCTGTTTTTT
TRBV19	TRBD1	-	TRBJ2-7	CASSITTPGQRSYEQYF	TGTGCCAGTAGTATTACCACTCCGGGACAGAGATCCTACGAGCAGTACTTC
TRBV6-5	TRBD1	-	TRBJ1-2	CASRDRGRSGYTF	TGTGCCAGTAGGGACAGGGGGCGAAGTGGCTACACCTTC
TRBV5-1	-	-	TRBJ2-7	CASSLAGGIRSYEQYF	TGCGCCAGCAGCTTGGCCGGGGGCATTCGGTCCTACGAGCAGTACTTC
TRBV7-6	-	few	TRBJ2-7	CASSLPQHEQYF	TGTGCCAGCAGCTTACCCCAGCACGAGCAGTACTTC
TRBV4-3	TRBD1	-	TRBJ2-2	CASSHPGQGFTGELFF	TGCGCCAGCAGCCACCCGGGACAGGGCTTTACCGGGGAGCTGTTTTTT
TRBV9	-	-	TRBJ2-2	CASSVVSANTGELFF	TGTGCCAGCAGCGTAGTATCAGCGAACACCGGGGAGCTGTTTTTT
TRBV6-5	TRBD1	-	TRBJ2-2	CASSYRGLAGELFF	TGTGCCAGCAGTTACAGGGGGCTGGCCGGGGAGCTGTTTTTT
TRBV2	-	-	TRBJ2-2	CASTSGNTGELFF	TGTGCCAGCACCTCAGGGAATACCGGGGAGCTGTTTTTT
TRBV27	-	once	TRBJ2-7	CASSFQGIPYEQYF	TGTGCCAGCAGTTTCCAGGGAATCCCCTACGAGCAGTACTTC
TRBV7-2	-	-	TRBJ2-7	CASASGWGRISYEQYF	TGTGCCAGCGCCTCAGGGTGGGGGAGAATTTCCTACGAGCAGTACTTC
TRBV5-4	-	-	TRBJ1-6	CASTKRGSRNSPLHF	TGTGCCAGCACCAAGAGGGGGTCAAGGAACTCACCCCTCCACTTT
TRBV2	TRBD2	-	TRBJ2-5	CASSGGLAEQETQYF	TGTGCCAGCAGTGGGGGACTAGCCGAACAAGAGACCCAGTACTTC
TRBV4-1	-	-	TRBJ1-3	CASSLLQGLSGNTIYF	TGCGCCAGCAGCCTACTCCAGGGTCTCTCTGGAAACACCATATATTTT
TRBV2	-	-	TRBJ2-6	CASSEVAGANVLTF	TGTGCCAGCAGTGAGGTGGCTGGGGCCAACGTCCTGACTTTC
TRBV11-2	TRBD1	-	TRBJ2-1	CASSLLGQGVNEQFF	TGTGCCAGCAGCTTACTAGGACAGGGCGTAAATGAGCAGTTCTTC